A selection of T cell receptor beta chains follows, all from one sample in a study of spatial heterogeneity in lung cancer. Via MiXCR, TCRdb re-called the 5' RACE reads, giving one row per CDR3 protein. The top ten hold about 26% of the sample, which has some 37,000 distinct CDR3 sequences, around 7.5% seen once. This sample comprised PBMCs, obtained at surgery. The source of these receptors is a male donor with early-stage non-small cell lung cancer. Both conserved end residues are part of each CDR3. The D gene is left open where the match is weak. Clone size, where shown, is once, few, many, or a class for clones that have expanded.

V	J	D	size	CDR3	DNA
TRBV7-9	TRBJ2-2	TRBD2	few	CASSSAGRIPESGELFF	TGTGCCAGCAGCTCAGCGGGGCGGATCCCGGAGTCAGGGGAGCTGTTTTTT
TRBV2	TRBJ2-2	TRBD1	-	CASNLLDRAGELFF	TGTGCCAGCAACCTCCTGGACAGGGCCGGGGAGCTGTTTTTT
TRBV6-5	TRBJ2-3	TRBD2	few	CASSYSGTSGLTQYF	TGTGCCAGCAGTTACTCCGGGACTAGTGGACTTACGCAGTATTTT
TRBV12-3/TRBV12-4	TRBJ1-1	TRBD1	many	CASSTWTGLNTEAFF	TGTGCCAGCAGTACCTGGACAGGGTTGAACACTGAAGCTTTCTTT
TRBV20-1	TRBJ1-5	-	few	CSARGGLGSLPGSHQPQHF	TGCAGTGCTAGAGGGGGGTTAGGGTCATTACCGGGATCCCATCAGCCCCAGCATTTT
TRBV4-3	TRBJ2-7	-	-	CASSQEWGRGAAGEQYF	TGCGCCAGCAGCCAAGAATGGGGCCGAGGGGCCGCTGGGGAGCAGTACTTC
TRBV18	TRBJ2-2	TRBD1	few	CASSPTGGDTGELFF	TGTGCCAGCTCACCCACAGGGGGCGACACCGGGGAGCTGTTTTTT
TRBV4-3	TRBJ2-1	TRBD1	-	CASSQDWGLTGWYNEQFF	TGCGCCAGCAGCCAAGATTGGGGGCTGACAGGGTGGTACAATGAGCAGTTCTTC
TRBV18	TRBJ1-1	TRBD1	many	CASSSTRQGDGRTEAFF	TGTGCCAGCTCCTCGACAAGACAGGGTGACGGCCGCACTGAAGCTTTCTTT
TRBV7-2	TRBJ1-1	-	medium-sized	CASSLGGPEAFF	TGTGCCAGCAGCTTAGGGGGCCCTGAAGCTTTCTTT
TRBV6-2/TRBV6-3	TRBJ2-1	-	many	CASRPTGNNEQFF	TGTGCCAGCAGGCCGACTGGTAACAATGAGCAGTTCTTC
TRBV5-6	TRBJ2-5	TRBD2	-	CASSLAGGRETQYF	TGTGCCAGCAGCCTAGCGGGGGGGCGAGAGACCCAGTACTTC
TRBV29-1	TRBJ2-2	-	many	CSVSDRKTGELFF	TGCAGCGTCTCTGACAGGAAGACCGGGGAGCTGTTTTTT
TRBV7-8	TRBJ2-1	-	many	CASSLAAYGNEQFF	TGTGCCAGCAGCTTAGCTGCATACGGGAATGAGCAGTTCTTC
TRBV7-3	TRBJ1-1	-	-	CASSLDPGTITEAFF	TGTGCCAGCAGCTTGGATCCCGGGACAATCACTGAAGCTTTCTTT
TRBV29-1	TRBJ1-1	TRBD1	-	CSAHKQGAVEAFF	TGCAGCGCCCACAAACAGGGGGCTGTTGAAGCTTTCTTT
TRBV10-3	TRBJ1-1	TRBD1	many	CAINKGGSNTEAFF	TGTGCCATCAATAAAGGGGGCTCCAACACTGAAGCTTTCTTT
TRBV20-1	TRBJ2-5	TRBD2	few	CSARDSRASGTKGQETQYF	TGCAGTGCTAGAGATTCGAGGGCTAGCGGGACTAAGGGGCAAGAGACCCAGTACTTC
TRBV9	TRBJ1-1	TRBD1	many	CASSVVPGGANTEAFF	TGTGCCAGCAGCGTAGTTCCAGGGGGCGCAAATACTGAAGCTTTCTTT
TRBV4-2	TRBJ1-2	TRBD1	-	CASSQPPGTDNYGYTF	TGTGCCAGCAGCCAACCTCCCGGGACAGATAACTATGGCTACACCTTC
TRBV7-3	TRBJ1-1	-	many	CASSLTGGTSSTEAFF	TGTGCCAGCAGCTTAACGGGAGGGACGTCATCCACTGAAGCTTTCTTT
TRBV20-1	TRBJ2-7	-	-	CSARGRPRVGDEQYF	TGCAGTGCTAGAGGGCGCCCCCGGGTTGGCGACGAGCAGTACTTC
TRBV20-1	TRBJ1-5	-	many	CSARDLLGGEGQPQHF	TGCAGTGCTAGAGACCTTCTTGGGGGCGAGGGTCAGCCCCAGCATTTT
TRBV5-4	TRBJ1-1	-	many	CASSPGRVNTEAFF	TGTGCCAGCAGCCCCGGAAGGGTGAACACTGAAGCTTTCTTT
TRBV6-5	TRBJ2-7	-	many	CASSISGTSYEQYF	TGTGCCAGCAGTATCTCCGGGACATCCTACGAGCAGTACTTC
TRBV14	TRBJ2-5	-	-	CAGSQSGNPQETQYF	TGTGCCGGCAGCCAAAGCGGAAACCCGCAAGAGACCCAGTACTTC
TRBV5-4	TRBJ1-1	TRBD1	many	CASSPQTGGWTEAFF	TGTGCCAGCAGCCCCCAAACAGGGGGCTGGACTGAAGCTTTCTTT
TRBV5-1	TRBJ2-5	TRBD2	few	CASSLWASGLAGPETQYF	TGCGCCAGCAGCTTGTGGGCATCGGGACTAGCGGGCCCAGAGACCCAGTACTTC
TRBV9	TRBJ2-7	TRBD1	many	CASSVALGDSYEQYF	TGTGCCAGCAGCGTAGCTTTGGGGGACAGCTACGAGCAGTACTTC
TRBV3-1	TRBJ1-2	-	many	CASSQVNGPYGYTF	TGTGCCAGCAGCCAAGTGAACGGACCCTATGGCTACACCTTC
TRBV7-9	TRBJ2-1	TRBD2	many	CASSFTGTSLFGEQFF	TGTGCCAGCAGCTTTACCGGGACTAGCCTTTTCGGTGAGCAGTTCTTC
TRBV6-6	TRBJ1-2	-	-	CASSGRTDSYGYTF	TGTGCCAGCAGCGGAAGGACAGACTCCTATGGCTACACCTTC
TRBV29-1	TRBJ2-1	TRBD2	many	CSVEISGVLNEQFF	TGCAGCGTTGAAATTAGCGGGGTCCTAAATGAGCAGTTCTTC
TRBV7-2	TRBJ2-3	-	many	CASSLDIGSGDTQYF	TGTGCCAGCAGCTTAGATATAGGGTCGGGAGATACGCAGTATTTT
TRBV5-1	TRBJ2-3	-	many	CASSVTSNADTQYF	TGCGCCAGCAGCGTCACTAGCAACGCAGATACGCAGTATTTT
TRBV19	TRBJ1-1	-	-	CASGDFLGKAFF	TGTGCCAGTGGAGACTTCCTGGGGAAAGCTTTCTTT
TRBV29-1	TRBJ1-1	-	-	CSVFVGWAEAFF	TGCAGCGTCTTCGTGGGGTGGGCTGAAGCTTTCTTT
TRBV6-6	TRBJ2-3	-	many	CAIAPSTDTQYF	TGTGCCATTGCCCCTAGCACAGATACGCAGTATTTT
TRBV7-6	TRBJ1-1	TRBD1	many	CASSPRGGVRTEAFF	TGTGCCAGCAGCCCCAGGGGGGGCGTTAGGACTGAAGCTTTCTTT
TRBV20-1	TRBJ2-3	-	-	CSARSQLATDTQYF	TGCAGTGCTAGATCGCAACTAGCCACAGATACGCAGTATTTT
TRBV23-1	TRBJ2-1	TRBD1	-	CASSHLLGQDPNEQFF	TGCGCCAGCAGTCACCTCTTGGGACAGGATCCGAATGAGCAGTTCTTC
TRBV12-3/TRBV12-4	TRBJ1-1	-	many	CASSPRRDTEAFF	TGTGCCAGCAGTCCTAGGAGGGACACTGAAGCTTTCTTT
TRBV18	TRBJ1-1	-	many	CASSSSGSMNTEAFF	TGTGCCAGCTCATCTTCCGGGAGCATGAACACTGAAGCTTTCTTT
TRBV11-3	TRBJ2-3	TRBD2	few	CASSTGTSGSSDTQYF	TGTGCCAGCAGCACTGGGACTAGCGGGAGCTCAGATACGCAGTATTTT
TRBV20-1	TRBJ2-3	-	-	CSARDPLSTDTQYF	TGCAGTGCTAGGGACCCGCTTAGCACAGATACGCAGTATTTT
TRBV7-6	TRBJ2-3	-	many	CASSLNTPTDTQYF	TGTGCCAGCAGCTTAAACACCCCCACAGATACGCAGTATTTT
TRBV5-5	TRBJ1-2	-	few	CASSLPTRRYGYTF	TGTGCCAGCAGCTTGCCGACAAGACGATATGGCTACACCTTC
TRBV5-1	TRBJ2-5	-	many	CASSLVAGVEETQYF	TGCGCCAGCAGCTTGGTGGCCGGGGTTGAAGAGACCCAGTACTTC